These 29 T cell receptor beta chains were all obtained from the same sample, sequenced in a study of cytomegalovirus exposure and HLA in healthy donors. Primers for the PCR totalled 60 Vbeta and 13 Jbeta. Here immunoSEQ multiplex PCR was the method, and the copy in TCRdb shows in-frame clones only, minus some. The sample holds 90,000 to 110,000 clones, more than 65% seen once. Sequences were obtained from PBMCs. These receptors all come from a man in his thirties or forties in good health and CMV-seronegative.

The chain is built from TRBV27 and TRBJ2-5; 13 nucleotides align to TRBD2. Germline CDR1 MNHEY, CDR2 SMNVEV (reference sequence). With V trimmed by 3 bases and J by 5 bases, 6 bases remained unmatched. CDR3 size: 16 residues. The DNA of the CDR3 is TGTGCCAGCAGTTTCGGGACTAGCGGGATTGGGGAGACCCAGTACTTC. Its translation: CASSFGTSGIGETQYF.

The V and J genes are TRBV28 and TRBJ2-1; maybe TRBD2 (6 bases). V gave up 4 bases and J gave up 16 bases, with 17 bases separating them. Germline CDR1 is MDHEN and CDR2 is SYDVKM. CDR3 length: 12 amino acids. This chain's CDR3 is CASSSPGGSYFF. The CDR3 DNA is TGTGCCAGCAGTTCCCCTGGAGGGAGTTACTTCTTC.

V usage is TRBV2 and J usage is TRBJ2-1; 10 bases fit TRBD2. From germline, CDR1 is SNHLY and CDR2 FYNNEI. The CDR3 extends over 15 amino acids. V shed 6 bases and J 5 bases; nucleotides not matched to a gene: 7. The CDR3 loop reads CASRNGLADHNEQFF. CDR3 DNA: TGTGCCAGCAGGAATGGACTAGCGGATCACAATGAGCAGTTCTTC.

The J gene is TRBJ2-7, the V gene TRBV5-4, with D possibly TRBD2 on 6 matching bases. Germline V gene data show CDR1 as SGHNT and CDR2 as YYREEE (reference sequence). Trimming shortened V by 3 bases and J by 3 bases, and 7 bases separated the two germline ends. CDR3 size: 12 residues. The CDR3 sequence: CASSWGDYEQYF. CDR3 DNA sequence: TGTGCCAGCAGCTGGGGGGACTACGAGCAGTACTTC.

The J gene is TRBJ2-1, the V gene TRBV2, with 10 bases aligning to TRBD2. The CDR3 spans 15 residues. CDR1 is SNHLY, CDR2 FYNNEI, per germline. V lost 5 bases, J lost 7 bases, and 8 bases stayed unmatched. The CDR3 here is CASSQTSGKGNEQFF. For the CDR3, the DNA is TGTGCCAGCAGTCAAACTAGCGGGAAAGGGAATGAGCAGTTCTTC.

This clone has only a few counts. Distinct nucleotide sequences in the sample also encode this CDR3. The V call is TRBV29-1, the J call TRBJ1-1; 8 bases map to TRBD1. Germline V gene data show CDR1 as SQVTM and CDR2 as ANQGSEA. CDR3 size: 15 residues. V lost 4 bases, J lost 0 bases, and 7 bases stayed unmatched. Written as DNA, the CDR3 is TGCAGCGTTGCAGGGGGCTGGGGGATGAACACTGAAGCTTTCTTT. As protein: CSVAGGWGMNTEAFF.

The gene calls are TRBV5-4 and TRBJ2-3; no reliable D call. Trimming shortened V by 6 bases and J by 0 bases, and 8 bases separated the two germline ends. Germline loops: CDR1 SGHNT, CDR2 YYREEE (reference sequence). The CDR3 runs to 13 residues. The CDR3 DNA is TGTGCCAGCAAGAGCACTAGCACAGATACGCAGTATTTT. As protein: CASKSTSTDTQYF.

The V call is TRBV11-2, the J call TRBJ1-1; D not certain. CDR1 is SGHAT and CDR2 is FQNNGV in the germline V gene. V was cut by 7 bases and J by 2 bases, with 14 bases left in between. The length of the CDR3 is 14 residues. CDR3 loop: CASTLRGFNTEAFF. The DNA of the CDR3 is TGTGCCAGCACCTTGCGGGGATTTAACACTGAAGCTTTCTTT.

The chain couples TRBV4-3 to TRBJ2-1; 9 bases match TRBD2. V lost 1 base to trimming and J lost 4 bases; unmatched junction nucleotides: 11. The CDR3 totals 18 residues. CDR1 LGHNA and CDR2 YSLEER come from the germline V gene. The CDR3 loop is CASSQGDIAGAGYNEQFF. CDR3 nucleotide sequence: TGCGCCAGCAGCCAAGGCGACATAGCGGGAGCCGGGTACAATGAGCAGTTCTTC.

This clone appeared once. The J gene is TRBJ2-7, the V gene TRBV18, with TRBD1 matching 7 bases. From germline, CDR1 is KGHSH and CDR2 LQKENI. V lost 4 bases to trimming and J lost 2 bases; unmatched junction nucleotides: 11. The CDR3 has 16 residues. Written as DNA, the CDR3 is TGTGCCAGCTCACATACCTCCGGGACAGAGGCCTACGAGCAGTACTTC. Translation: CASSHTSGTEAYEQYF.

V gene TRBV9 combines with J gene TRBJ2-1; 7 positions match TRBD2. The ends lost 4 bases at V and 7 bases at J; junction bases unmatched: 8. This CDR3 contains 14 residues. Germline V gene sequence: CDR1 SGDLS, CDR2 YYNGEE. CDR3 sequence: CASSPRLAENEQFF. The CDR3 DNA reads TGTGCCAGCAGCCCCCGGCTAGCGGAGAATGAGCAGTTCTTC.

This clone showed up just once. The chain joins TRBV18 to TRBJ1-2; no firm D call. CDR1 and CDR2 from the germline V gene are KGHSH and LQKENI. This CDR3 is 14 amino acids long. The ends were cut back, 3 bases at V and 6 bases at J, with 14 bases in the middle. The CDR3 protein is CASSPRTPLDGYTF. DNA of the CDR3: TGTGCCAGCTCACCCCGGACTCCCCTGGATGGCTACACCTTC.

The chain joins TRBV7-9 to TRBJ2-5, with TRBD2 matching over 10 bases. Germline assignment: CDR1 SEHNR and CDR2 FQNEAQ (reference sequence). V lost 5 bases, J lost 1 base, and 4 bases stayed unmatched. The CDR3 has 15 amino acids. CDR3 loop: CASSPLAGAQETQYF. CDR3 sequence (DNA): TGTGCCAGCAGCCCTCTAGCGGGAGCCCAAGAGACCCAGTACTTC.

Only one count was recorded for this clone. The J gene is TRBJ1-2, the V gene TRBV2, with 7 positions matching TRBD1. Germline V CDR1 and CDR2: SNHLY, FYNNEI. Germline trimming cut 8 bases from V and 7 bases from J; bases unmatched to any gene: 10. This CDR3 contains 13 residues. CDR3 bases: TGTGCCAGCTGCCTGGAGGGGGCCAGTGGCTACACCTTC. This encodes CASCLEGASGYTF.

This clone was recorded only once. CDR3 region: CASSLTGGQPQHF. The CDR3 bases are TGTGCCAGCAGCTTGACGGGGGGCCAGCCCCAGCATTTT. The chain uses TRBV7-9 and TRBJ1-5, with D perhaps matching TRBD1 (6 bases). This CDR3 has 13 residues. Germline V gene data show CDR1 as SEHNR and CDR2 as FQNEAQ (reference sequence). V lost 3 bases to trimming and J lost 7 bases, with 10 bases between them.

The rearrangement uses TRBV7-8 and TRBJ1-5; D perhaps matches TRBD1 (6 bases). V was clipped by 1 base and J by 4 bases, with 11 bases between them. This CDR3 has 15 residues. Germline V gene lookup returns CDR1 SGHVS and CDR2 FQNEAQ. The CDR3 region has the DNA TGTGCCAGCAGCTTAGAACGAACAGGGAATCAGCCCCAGCATTTT. Translated: CASSLERTGNQPQHF.

This clone has a handful of counts. The rearrangement joins TRBV27 to TRBJ2-7, with TRBD1 identical over 11 bases. The CDR3 is made up of 17 amino acids. CDR1 and CDR2 from the germline V gene are MNHEY and SMNVEV (reference sequence). Germline trimming cut 0 bases from V and 1 base from J; bases unmatched to any gene: 5. The DNA of the CDR3 is TGTGCCAGCAGTTTATCAGGGGGACAGGGGGTTTCCTACGAGCAGTACTTC. Residues: CASSLSGGQGVSYEQYF.

This clone has more than one count but fewer than ten. CDR3 in DNA: TGTGCCAGTCGAAGGGGAGGGCCTGGAAACACCATATATTTT. Translated, it gives CASRRGGPGNTIYF. This chain connects TRBV6-6 to TRBJ1-3, with a tentative D call TRBD1 (5 bases). Germline V CDR1 and CDR2: MNHNY, SVGAGI (reference sequence). The CDR3 covers 14 residues. V dropped 9 bases and J dropped 2 bases, with 14 bases sitting between them.

The chain employs TRBV7-9 and TRBJ2-3, with D perhaps TRBD2 (6 bases). The CDR3 runs 16 residues. V gave up 0 bases and J gave up 4 bases, with 14 bases separating them. The V gene's germline CDR1 is SEHNR and CDR2 FQNEAQ (reference sequence). The CDR3 protein is CASSLALGGGADTQYF. CDR3 DNA sequence: TGTGCCAGCAGCTTAGCGCTCGGCGGAGGGGCAGATACGCAGTATTTT.

The rearrangement links TRBV5-4 to TRBJ1-4; no firm D call. V was trimmed by 4 bases and J by 8 bases, leaving 18 bases between them. Germline V gene lookup returns CDR1 SGHNT and CDR2 YYREEE (reference sequence). This CDR3 contains 15 residues. CDR3 DNA: TGTGCCAGCAGCAAATTCGACGGGGAGAGAGAAAAACTGTTTTTT. This translates into CASSKFDGEREKLFF.

The V gene is TRBV1, the J gene TRBJ2-7; TRBD1, the table's D call, lacks a check against the DNA. TRBV1 is a documented pseudogene. This CDR3 comprises 14 residues. The CDR3 sequence: CTSSRQAPLYEQYF. The CDR3 region has the DNA TGCACCAGCAGTCGACAGGCGCCACTCTACGAGCAGTACTTC.

The V call is TRBV15, the J call TRBJ1-1, with TRBD1 as a possible D gene (5 bases). The length of the CDR3 is 17 residues. Germline V gene sequence: CDR1 LNHNV, CDR2 YYDKDF (reference sequence). V gave up 0 bases and J gave up 0 bases, with 14 bases separating them. As DNA, the CDR3 is TGTGCCACCAGCAGAGATAGGGGAGGCCTCATGAACACTGAAGCTTTCTTT. Encoded protein: CATSRDRGGLMNTEAFF.

This chain links TRBV29-1 with TRBJ1-1, with D possibly TRBD1 on 5 matching bases. The ends were cut back, 7 bases at V and 5 bases at J, with 20 bases in the middle. The CDR3 covers 14 residues. Germline values: CDR1 SQVTM, CDR2 ANQGSEA. The chain's CDR3 is CSAGWGDERTEAFF. CDR3 DNA: TGCAGCGCGGGGTGGGGGGACGAACGGACTGAAGCTTTCTTT.

The CDR3 DNA follows: TGCAGCGTTGACATTCAGACGGGGGGGCCTCATGGCTACACCTTC. The encoded protein is CSVDIQTGGPHGYTF. The chain joins TRBV29-1 to TRBJ1-2; possibly TRBD1 for D (6 bases). Germline values: CDR1 SQVTM, CDR2 ANQGSEA. The V end lost 3 bases, the J end lost 6 bases, and 20 bases lay between the germline ends. The CDR3 has 15 residues. Based on the CDR3 plus reference TRBV29-1 and TRBJ1-2, the full variable domain is SAVISQKPSRDICQRGTSLTIQCQVDSQVTMMFWYRQQPGQSLTLIATANQGSEATYESGFVIDKFPISRPNLTFSTLTVSNMSPEDSSIYLCSVDIQTGGPHGYTFGSGTRLTVV.

The chain links TRBV6-1 to TRBJ2-5, with a weak D call TRBD1 (6 bases). Per the germline V gene, CDR1 is MNHNS and CDR2 is SASEGT. Trimming cost V 6 bases and J 0 bases, with 8 bases left between them. This CDR3 is built from 13 residues. Here the CDR3 reads CASRGTHQETQYF. The CDR3 region has the DNA TGTGCCAGCAGGGGGACACACCAAGAGACCCAGTACTTC.

This chain connects TRBV6-5 to TRBJ2-7; 8 nucleotides align to TRBD1. Trimming cost V 2 bases and J 3 bases; bases outside gene matches: 3. The CDR3 runs 14 residues. Germline V CDR1 and CDR2: MNHEY, SVGAGI. Written as DNA, the CDR3 is TGTGCCAGCAGTTACGGACAGGGCAACTACGAGCAGTACTTC. Its protein product is CASSYGQGNYEQYF.

This chain connects TRBV7-9 to TRBJ2-5; 10 bases fit TRBD2. The ends lost 4 bases at V and 4 bases at J; junction bases unmatched: 6. The CDR3 is made up of 15 amino acids. Germline V gene data show CDR1 as SEHNR and CDR2 as FQNEAQ (reference sequence). DNA for the CDR3: TGTGCCAGCAGCTCTAGCGGGAGTGCAGGAGAGACCCAGTACTTC. Translating it yields CASSSSGSAGETQYF.

V and J are TRBV28 and TRBJ2-7; D not resolved. This CDR3 is built from 13 residues. Germline CDR1 reads MDHEN; CDR2 reads SYDVKM. Trimming removed 2 bases at V and 2 bases at J, with 7 bases between. DNA for the CDR3: TGTGCCAGCAGTTTAGGAGTCCCCTACGAGCAGTACTTC. Translating it yields CASSLGVPYEQYF.

The genes are TRBV5-1 and TRBJ2-6; D not resolved. The CDR3 is 16 residues long. CDR1 and CDR2 from the germline V gene are SGHRS and YFSETQ. Trimming took off 0 bases at V and 1 base at J, with 8 bases between the two ends. The CDR3 coding sequence is TGCGCCAGCAGCTTGGAGGCGGCTTCTGGGGCCAACGTCCTGACTTTC. Its translation is CASSLEAASGANVLTF.